This T cell receptor beta chain was profiled in a study of T-cell memory formation after mild COVID-19. Study-wide findings and caveats: Pre-infection memory already had some responding clones, implying cross-reactive memory joined.

TCRdb called the 5' RACE reads again in MiXCR, with one record for every CDR3 protein. The sample includes 450,000 to 700,000 distinct CDR3 sequences, 18% seen only once; the top ten take more than 10%. As for this clonotype: Its antigen is not identified.

Trimming cost V 1 base and J 0 bases; bases outside gene matches: 6. This CDR3 comprises 18 residues. Germline V CDR1 and CDR2: SGHVS, FNYEAQ. Sequencing was performed on PBMCs or a T cell subset sorted from them (not recorded which). This TCR came from an adult woman who had mild COVID-19 (a few samples of this study predate the infection). Cell type and time point are not known. V is TRBV7-6 and J is TRBJ2-1; 10 positions agree with TRBD2. Here the CDR3 DNA reads TGTGCCAGCAGCTTAGATCCTAGCGGGGGCATCTCCTACAATGAGCAGTTCTTC. This sequence encodes CASSLDPSGGISYNEQFF.